Following are 32 T cell receptor beta chains from one sample sequenced in a study of blood T cell repertoires in COVID-19. The assay was immunoSEQ multiplex PCR, and TCRdb's table has in-frame clones only and misses some. The sample has over 200,000 clones; 75% to 90% are singletons. Sample: peripheral blood. The source of these receptors is a man between 40 and 49 years old with acute or convalescent COVID-19.

This chain uses TRBV3-1 (or the pseudogene TRBV3-2) with TRBJ1-1; D gene unclear. Germline V gives CDR1 LGHDT, CDR2 YNNKEL (reference sequence). The CDR3 has 12 amino acids. Trimming took 3 bases from V and 7 from J, leaving 9 bases between them. DNA of the CDR3: TGTGCCAGCAGCCACCCAGCGGGTGAAGCTTTCTTT. Protein sequence: CASSHPAGEAFF.

The genes are TRBV27 and TRBJ2-3; the D is unclear. Germline V gene lookup returns CDR1 MNHEY and CDR2 SMNVEV (reference sequence). The CDR3 extends over 13 amino acids. Trimming took off 5 bases at V and 2 bases at J, with 8 bases between the two ends. CDR3 sequence: CASSGPNTDTQYF. The CDR3 DNA sequence: TGTGCCAGCAGTGGCCCCAACACAGATACGCAGTATTTT.

This clone was seen only once. The CDR3 reads CASSSTLHRLDYEQYF. CDR3 DNA: TGTGCCAGCAGCTCAACACTCCACAGGTTGGACTACGAGCAGTACTTC. The chain joins TRBV28 to TRBJ2-7; D is perhaps TRBD1 (5 bases). In germline, CDR1 is MDHEN, CDR2 SYDVKM. V was clipped by 6 bases and J by 3 bases, with 21 bases between them. CDR3 length: 16 amino acids.

This clone is a singleton in its sample. This chain connects TRBV30 to TRBJ1-5; D is possibly TRBD1 (5 bases). The CDR3 contains 14 residues. CDR1 GTSNPN and CDR2 SVGIG come from the germline V gene (reference sequence). V was clipped by 2 bases and J by 2 bases, with 10 bases between them. CDR3 sequence (DNA): TGTGCCTGGAGTAGGTGGGGCGGCAATCAGCCCCAGCATTTT. As protein: CAWSRWGGNQPQHF.

The V and J genes are TRBV4-3 and TRBJ2-3; 7 positions match TRBD2. The germline V gene has CDR1 LGHNA and CDR2 YSLEER. The junction had 5 bases not matched to a gene; V was cut back by 0 bases and J by 5 bases. The CDR3 is 15 residues long. DNA of the CDR3: TGCGCCAGCAGCCAAGAGAAATTAGCGGGAGATACGCAGTATTTT. Translating it yields CASSQEKLAGDTQYF.

The rearrangement joins TRBV18 to TRBJ1-3; the match to TRBD1 covers 7 bases. Germline CDR1 KGHSH, CDR2 LQKENI. V lost 2 bases and J lost 0; bases outside the gene matches: 10. This CDR3 is built from 18 residues. Here the CDR3 reads CASSPVGQGGFSGNTIYF. The CDR3 coding sequence is TGTGCCAGCTCACCAGTGGGCCAGGGGGGATTCTCTGGAAACACCATATATTTT.

V gene TRBV4-3 combines with J gene TRBJ2-1; TRBD2 matches 12 bases. CDR3 size: 15 residues. The germline V gene has CDR1 LGHNA and CDR2 YSLEER. The V segment lost 1 base and the J segment 9 bases; nucleotides outside the gene matches: 4. CDR3 coding DNA: TGCGCCAGCAGCCAAGGGACTAGCGGGACAAGTGAGCAGTTCTTC. Encoded protein: CASSQGTSGTSEQFF.

The V gene is TRBV7-8, the J gene TRBJ1-4; TRBD1 matches 9 bases. This CDR3 has 14 residues. CDR1 SGHVS and CDR2 FQNEAQ come from the germline V gene. J gave up 5 bases and V 4 bases, and 2 bases lay outside the gene matches. The CDR3 reads CASSSGQGNEKLFF. The CDR3 DNA is TGTGCCAGCAGCTCGGGACAGGGAAATGAAAAACTGTTTTTT.

This sequence joins TRBV4-1 and TRBJ2-7, with 8 bases lining up with TRBD2. J lost 3 bases, V lost 3 bases, and 1 base had no gene match. The CDR3 sequence is 13 residues long. CDR1 is MGHRA and CDR2 is YSYEKL in the germline V gene. The CDR3 DNA is TGCGCCAGCAGCCAGGGACTAGGCTACGAGCAGTACTTC. Translating it yields CASSQGLGYEQYF.

This chain links TRBV2 with TRBJ2-6; 9 nucleotides line up with TRBD1. Germline values: CDR1 SNHLY, CDR2 FYNNEI. The V segment lost 8 bases and the J segment 0 bases; nucleotides outside the gene matches: 2. CDR3 size: 15 residues. CDR3 DNA: TGTGCCAGCGGACAGGGGTCCTCTGGGGCCAACGTCCTGACTTTC. It translates to CASGQGSSGANVLTF.

V gene TRBV6-2 or TRBV6-3 combines with J gene TRBJ1-5; the D is unclear. CDR3 size: 16 residues. Germline CDR1 MNHEY, CDR2 SVGEGT. Trimming cost V 5 bases and J 6 bases, with 20 bases left between them. This CDR3 reads CASSRRQARAGQPQHF. CDR3 nucleotide sequence: TGTGCCAGCAGTCGAAGGCAGGCCCGTGCTGGTCAGCCCCAGCATTTT.

This chain uses TRBV11-2 with TRBJ2-1; 10 nucleotides agree with TRBD2. V was clipped by 1 base and J by 8 bases; unmatched bases: 5. The CDR3 has 15 amino acids. In germline, CDR1 is SGHAT, CDR2 FQNNGV. CDR3 protein: CASSLVSSGSHEQFF. The CDR3 coding sequence is TGTGCCAGCAGCTTAGTTTCTAGCGGGAGCCATGAGCAGTTCTTC.

This clone was counted only a few times. The chain has TRBV19 and TRBJ1-5; 10 nucleotides match TRBD1. Germline trimming cut 8 bases from V and 0 bases from J; bases unmatched to any gene: 13. The CDR3 runs 18 residues. Germline loops: CDR1 LNHDA, CDR2 SQIVND (reference sequence). The CDR3 is CASLRSGTGAYSNQPQHF. CDR3 nucleotide sequence: TGTGCCAGTTTGCGATCCGGGACAGGGGCTTATAGCAATCAGCCCCAGCATTTT.

In DNA, the CDR3 is TGTGCCAGCAGCCAGTCGGGGACAGGTTATCAGCCCCAGCATTTT. Residues: CASSQSGTGYQPQHF. The genes are TRBV2 and TRBJ1-5; 8 bases are shared with TRBD1. The CDR3 is made up of 15 amino acids. With V trimmed by 6 bases and J by 5 bases, 9 bases remained unmatched. Germline loops: CDR1 SNHLY, CDR2 FYNNEI.

The chain carries TRBV27 and TRBJ1-5; TRBD1 aligns across 7 bases. The CDR3 runs 13 residues. V lost 3 bases, J lost 15 bases, and 11 bases stayed unmatched. CDR1 is MNHEY and CDR2 is SMNVEV in the germline V gene (reference sequence). The CDR3 DNA reads TGTGCCAGCAGTTTCAACAGGGGCAGCTTAAGGCATTTT. As protein: CASSFNRGSLRHF.

The rearrangement links TRBV2 to TRBJ2-5, with D uncertain. This CDR3 contains 11 residues. Germline V gives CDR1 SNHLY, CDR2 FYNNEI. V shed 4 bases and J shed 3 bases, with 3 bases lying between them. The CDR3 nucleotides read TGTGCCAGCAGTGCGGAAGAGACCCAGTACTTC. Translated, it gives CASSAEETQYF.

The chain links TRBV10-1 to TRBJ2-5, with D perhaps TRBD1 (5 bases). The CDR3 length is 15 residues. V was trimmed by 3 bases and J by 1 base, leaving 12 bases between them. From germline, CDR1 is WNHNN and CDR2 SYGVQD (reference sequence). CDR3: CASSDSRAAQETQYF. In DNA, the CDR3 is TGCGCCAGCAGTGACAGCAGGGCGGCCCAAGAGACCCAGTACTTC.

The gene calls are TRBV27 and TRBJ2-1, with D maybe TRBD2 (5 bases). V lost 2 bases to trimming and J lost 5 bases, with 7 bases between them. Germline V gene lookup returns CDR1 MNHEY and CDR2 SMNVEV (reference sequence). The CDR3 loop spans 13 amino acids. The DNA of the CDR3 is TGTGCCAGCAGTTTAGACGGGGACAATGAGCAGTTCTTC. It is translated as CASSLDGDNEQFF.

The chain's CDR3 is CASSVNRGSYEQYF. CDR3 in DNA: TGTGCCAGCAGCGTCAACAGGGGCAGCTACGAGCAGTACTTC. The chain couples TRBV13 to TRBJ2-7; 7 nucleotides agree with TRBD1. Germline-derived CDR1 and CDR2 are PRHDT and FYEKMQ (reference sequence). V trimming: 5 bases; J trimming: 3 bases; junction bases outside the gene matches: 7. CDR3 length: 14 residues.

The J gene is TRBJ2-7, the V gene TRBV2; the D gene is possibly TRBD2 (5 bases). CDR1 is SNHLY, CDR2 FYNNEI, per germline. Trimming took 8 bases from V and 3 from J, leaving 8 bases between them. CDR3 size: 11 residues. Here the CDR3 DNA reads TGTGCCAGCCTTCGGGGCTACGAGCAGTACTTC. Translating it yields CASLRGYEQYF.

V and J are TRBV10-3 and TRBJ1-2, with a possible D match to TRBD1 (6 bases). The CDR3 length is 14 residues. CDR1 and CDR2 (germline): ENHRY, SYGVKD. With 10 bases removed from V and 0 bases from J, the gap between germline ends came to 15 bases. CDR3 nucleotides: TGTGCCACCCAAAAACAGGGTGCTAACTATGGCTACACCTTC. This codes for CATQKQGANYGYTF.

The rearrangement links TRBV29-1 to TRBJ2-7; TRBD2 is a possible D gene (5 bases). Trimming shortened V by 7 bases and J by 1 base, and 11 bases separated the two germline ends. The germline CDR1 and CDR2 sequences are SQVTM and ANQGSEA. This CDR3 region has 12 residues. The CDR3 reads CSASRGSYEQYF. The CDR3 coding sequence is TGCAGCGCTTCGAGAGGGTCCTACGAGCAGTACTTC.

The gene calls are TRBV6-5 and TRBJ1-2; 7 nucleotides align to TRBD1. The germline V gene encodes CDR1 MNHEY and CDR2 SVGAGI. This CDR3 region has 15 residues. J gave up 4 bases and V 2 bases, and 7 bases lay outside the gene matches. CDR3 amino acids: CASSYQTSGGYGYTF. Here the CDR3 DNA reads TGTGCCAGCAGTTACCAGACGTCAGGGGGCTATGGCTACACCTTC.

The rearrangement uses TRBV5-6 and TRBJ2-7; TRBD1 agrees at 8 bases. With 4 bases clipped from V and 3 bases from J, the junction kept 6 bases outside the gene matches. The CDR3 extends over 14 amino acids. CDR1 and CDR2 from the germline V gene are SGHDT and YYEEEE. The CDR3, as DNA: TGTGCCAGCAGCCCCGGACAGGGAGGCTACGAGCAGTACTTC. Translating gives CASSPGQGGYEQYF.

The chain employs TRBV6-5 and TRBJ2-1, with D possibly TRBD2 on 7 matching bases. Germline values: CDR1 MNHEY, CDR2 SVGAGI. The CDR3 extends over 14 amino acids. The V end was cut by 6 bases, the J end by 8 bases, with 17 bases between. The CDR3 loop reads CASRRGGLWDEQFF. In DNA form, the CDR3 reads TGTGCCAGCAGGAGGGGGGGTCTCTGGGATGAGCAGTTCTTC.

The chain couples TRBV19 to TRBJ2-3; maybe TRBD2 (5 bases). The CDR3 length is 15 residues. Trimming shortened V by 8 bases and J by 3 bases, and 18 bases separated the two germline ends. In germline, CDR1 is LNHDA, CDR2 SQIVND (reference sequence). In DNA, the CDR3 is TGTGCCAGTCAGTCGCTCGGGAAACGGACAGATACGCAGTATTTT. Its protein is CASQSLGKRTDTQYF.

The chain recombines TRBV13 with TRBJ2-1; 7 nucleotides align to TRBD2. The CDR3 is 14 residues long. V shed 4 bases and J 9 bases; nucleotides not matched to a gene: 9. Germline assignment: CDR1 PRHDT and CDR2 FYEKMQ (reference sequence). The CDR3 DNA reads TGTGCCAGCAGCTCTCAGCGGGATGACGGTGAGCAGTTCTTC. It codes for CASSSQRDDGEQFF.

CDR3 residues: CASSPPGTAGRGKLFF. The CDR3 nucleotides read TGTGCCAGCAGCCCCCCGGGGACAGCCGGCCGGGGAAAACTGTTTTTT. This sequence joins TRBV3-1 (or the pseudogene TRBV3-2) and TRBJ1-4; TRBD1 agrees at 7 bases. The V gene's germline CDR1 is LGHDT and CDR2 YNNKEL (reference sequence). J was trimmed by 10 bases and V by 4 bases; bases with no gene match: 15. CDR3 length: 16 residues.

This sequence joins TRBV5-4 and TRBJ1-2, with D possibly being TRBD1 (6 bases). Germline V gives CDR1 SGHNT, CDR2 YYREEE (reference sequence). CDR3 length equals 13 residues. V was clipped by 4 bases and J by 1 base, with 8 bases between them. CDR3: CASSNRDNYGYTF. As DNA, the CDR3 is TGTGCCAGCAGCAACAGGGATAACTATGGCTACACCTTC.

The DNA of the CDR3 is TGCAGCGTCGCGGGACAGGGTGAAGCTTTCTTT. This encodes CSVAGQGEAFF. V and J are TRBV29-1 and TRBJ1-1, with 9 nucleotides matching TRBD1. Germline CDR1 and CDR2: SQVTM and ANQGSEA. The CDR3 is 11 residues long. With 6 bases clipped from V and 7 bases from J, the junction kept 3 bases outside the gene matches.

The V gene is TRBV9, the J gene TRBJ2-1; no firm D call. Trimming shortened V by 3 bases and J by 0 bases, and 4 bases separated the two germline ends. The germline V gene has CDR1 SGDLS and CDR2 YYNGEE. The CDR3 totals 13 residues. Here the CDR3 DNA reads TGTGCCAGCAGCGCCCTCTCCTACAATGAGCAGTTCTTC. Translation: CASSALSYNEQFF.

The DNA for the CDR3 is TGCAGCGGAGTAGGACCGGGACAGGGCAATGGCTACACCTTC. Amino acid sequence: CSGVGPGQGNGYTF. This chain links TRBV29-1 with TRBJ1-2; 9 bases match TRBD1. Germline V lookup: CDR1 SQVTM, CDR2 ANQGSEA. V lost 7 bases, J lost 6 bases, and 12 bases stayed unmatched. The CDR3 has 14 amino acids.